The 14 T cell receptor beta chains below come from one sample, sequenced in a study of cytomegalovirus exposure and HLA in healthy donors (dated by TCRdb to about 2017). The receptor library was made with the immunoSEQ multiplex PCR assay. A mixture of 60 forward primers for TCR Vbeta segments and 13 reverse primers for TCR Jbeta segments was used in the multiplex PCR. TCRdb mirrors the immuneACCESS table, restricted to in-frame sequences. Some clones are absent from its copies; in checked studies, under half trace to an unresolved V gene, and the reason for the others is unknown. A total of roughly 180,000 clones appear in this sample, around 76% of them only once. The top ten clones comprise over 1.5% of the sample. Sequencing was performed on PBMCs. These receptors were collected from a man aged 35 to 55 in good health and CMV-seronegative.

CDR3 DNA sequence: TGTGCCAGCAGGACGGGAGCCGTCGGTACGCAGTATTTT. As protein: CASRTGAVGTQYF. The chain has TRBV27 and TRBJ2-3; D is possibly TRBD2 (6 bases). Germline CDR1 and CDR2: MNHEY and SMNVEV (reference sequence). Trimming stripped 6 bases from V and 8 bases from J, with 15 bases between. CDR3 size: 13 residues.

CDR3 region: CASSQEYGYQYF. The CDR3 coding sequence is TGTGCCAGCAGCCAGGAATACGGGTATCAGTACTTC. The chain combines TRBV14 with TRBJ2-7, with D unclear. Deletions cut 3 bases from V and 10 bases from J, with 13 bases between. The CDR3 loop spans 12 amino acids. Germline lookup yields CDR1 SGHDN and CDR2 FVKESK.

In regard to this clone: The sample carries other DNA sequences with the same CDR3. The chain links TRBV5-1 to TRBJ1-4; D is perhaps TRBD1 (6 bases). Trimming took 0 bases from V and 4 from J, leaving 10 bases between them. Germline V lookup: CDR1 SGHRS, CDR2 YFSETQ. The CDR3 runs to 15 residues. In DNA form, the CDR3 reads TGCGCCAGCAGCTTGGGACAGGTCCTTAATGAAAAACTGTTTTTT. Its translation is CASSLGQVLNEKLFF.

This chain joins TRBV9 and TRBJ2-3, with 10 bases lining up with TRBD2. After removal of 0 bases from V and 4 bases from J, the junction contained 5 bases not matched to a gene. CDR1 and CDR2 (germline): SGDLS, YYNGEE. This CDR3 contains 16 residues. CDR3 amino acids: CASSVDPSGRSDTQYF. CDR3 DNA: TGTGCCAGCAGCGTAGATCCTAGCGGGAGATCAGATACGCAGTATTTT.

This clone has a handful of counts. The rearrangement joins TRBV30 to TRBJ1-1; the D is unclear. The germline gives CDR1 GTSNPN, CDR2 SVGIG (reference sequence). This CDR3 is built from 14 residues. Trimming left V 2 bases short and J 1 base short, with 11 bases between. The CDR3 DNA is TGTGCCTGGAGTCCTGGACTGCGGAACACTGAAGCTTTCTTT. Encoded protein: CAWSPGLRNTEAFF.

This clone was picked up a small number of times. This chain uses TRBV6-6 with TRBJ2-1; D perhaps matches TRBD2 (5 bases). V lost 6 bases and J 5 bases, leaving 17 bases between the germline ends. CDR3 length: 15 residues. Germline CDR1 is MNHNY and CDR2 is SVGAGI (reference sequence). The CDR3 protein is CASSTTGSPDNEQFF. The CDR3 DNA follows: TGTGCCAGCAGCACCACGGGGTCCCCTGACAATGAGCAGTTCTTC.

This sequence joins TRBV19 and TRBJ1-2, with 11 bases that match TRBD1. Germline V gene sequence: CDR1 LNHDA, CDR2 SQIVND (reference sequence). This CDR3 has 15 amino acids. Unmatched junction bases numbered 9, after V lost 5 bases and J lost 7 bases. The DNA for the CDR3 is TGTGCCAGTAGTTTGCCCTGGGACAGGGGGTCTGGCTACACCTTC. It is translated as CASSLPWDRGSGYTF.

The CDR3 reads CASSSGLAGYNEQFF. DNA for the CDR3: TGCGCCAGCAGCTCGGGACTAGCGGGGTACAATGAGCAGTTCTTC. The chain recombines TRBV5-1 with TRBJ2-1; 13 bases align to TRBD2. The CDR3 is 15 amino acids. Germline CDR1 is SGHRS and CDR2 is YFSETQ. Trimming removed 3 bases from V and 4 bases from J; junction bases left unmatched: 1.

This rearrangement joins TRBV2 to TRBJ2-3, with TRBD2 matching 8 bases. CDR1 SNHLY and CDR2 FYNNEI come from the germline V gene. The junction had 4 bases not matched to a gene; V was cut back by 7 bases and J by 1 base. This CDR3 region has 14 residues. DNA for the CDR3: TGTGCCAGCAATGCGGGGGGCGGCACAGATACGCAGTATTTT. This sequence encodes CASNAGGGTDTQYF.

This rearrangement joins TRBV10-3 to TRBJ2-3; the match to TRBD2 covers 8 bases. The V segment lost 9 bases and the J segment 0 bases; nucleotides outside the gene matches: 5. Germline V lookup: CDR1 ENHRY, CDR2 SYGVKD. CDR3 length equals 14 residues. The CDR3 loop reads CAMGAGGSTDTQYF. The CDR3 nucleotides read TGTGCCATGGGGGCGGGGGGCAGCACAGATACGCAGTATTTT.

This chain joins TRBV14 and TRBJ1-2, with a tentative D call TRBD1 (6 bases). From germline, CDR1 is SGHDN and CDR2 FVKESK. The germline V and J ends were trimmed by 5 bases and 4 bases, with 17 bases remaining between them. This CDR3 has 15 residues. This chain's CDR3 is CASSSSTTGLYGYTF. CDR3 DNA sequence: TGTGCCAGCAGCTCCTCGACAACAGGGCTCTATGGCTACACCTTC. The full variable domain, completed using reference TRBV14 and TRBJ1-2, is EAGVTQFPSHSVIEKGQTVTLRCDPISGHDNLYWYRRVMGKEIKFLLHFVKESKQDESGMPNNRFLAERTGGTYSTLKVQPAELEDSGVYFCASSSSTTGLYGYTFGSGTRLTVV.

The chain employs TRBV6-5 and TRBJ1-2, with 11 bases identical to TRBD1. The CDR3 is 15 amino acids. With 5 bases clipped from V and 10 bases from J, the junction kept 12 bases outside the gene matches. Germline CDR1 is MNHEY and CDR2 is SVGAGI. CDR3 region: CASSRLSRTGGHYTF. CDR3 bases: TGTGCCAGCAGTCGACTATCTCGGACAGGGGGCCACTACACCTTC.

The chain employs TRBV30 and TRBJ1-2; no clear D gene. Germline CDR1 and CDR2: GTSNPN and SVGIG (reference sequence). The CDR3 totals 10 residues. V lost 3 bases, J lost 8 bases, and 7 bases lay in between. The CDR3 spells CAWSLEGYTF. The CDR3 DNA follows: TGTGCCTGGAGCCTAGAGGGCTACACCTTC.

This chain links TRBV11-3 with TRBJ1-6; D perhaps matches TRBD1 (5 bases). Trimming left V 1 base short and J 7 bases short, with 14 bases between. Germline CDR1 and CDR2: SGHNT and YENEEA. This CDR3 comprises 16 residues. CDR3 sequence reads: CASSLAGQGGNSPLHF. The CDR3 DNA reads TGTGCCAGCAGCTTAGCGGGGCAGGGAGGGAATTCACCCCTCCACTTT.